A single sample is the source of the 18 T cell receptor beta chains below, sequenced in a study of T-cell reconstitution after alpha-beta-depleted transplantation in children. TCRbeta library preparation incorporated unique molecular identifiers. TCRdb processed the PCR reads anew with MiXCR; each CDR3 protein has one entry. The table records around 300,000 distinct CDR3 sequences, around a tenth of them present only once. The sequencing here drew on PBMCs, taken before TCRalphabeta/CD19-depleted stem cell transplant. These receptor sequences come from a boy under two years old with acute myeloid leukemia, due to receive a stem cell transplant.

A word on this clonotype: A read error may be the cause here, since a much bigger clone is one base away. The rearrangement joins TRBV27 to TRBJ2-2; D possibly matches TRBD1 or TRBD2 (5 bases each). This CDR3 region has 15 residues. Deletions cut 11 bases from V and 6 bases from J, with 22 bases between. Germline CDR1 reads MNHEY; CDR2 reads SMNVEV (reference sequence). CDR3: CAGTLSTQGAGELFF. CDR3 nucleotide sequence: TGTGCCGGCACTTTAAGTACGCAGGGAGCCGGGGAGCTGTTTTTT.

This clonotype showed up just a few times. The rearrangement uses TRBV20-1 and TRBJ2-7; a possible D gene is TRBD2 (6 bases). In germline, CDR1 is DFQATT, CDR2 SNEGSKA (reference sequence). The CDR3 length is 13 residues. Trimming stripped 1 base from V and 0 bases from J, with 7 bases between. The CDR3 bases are TGCAGTGCTAGAGTCGGGAGCTCCTACGAGCAGTACTTC. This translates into CSARVGSSYEQYF.

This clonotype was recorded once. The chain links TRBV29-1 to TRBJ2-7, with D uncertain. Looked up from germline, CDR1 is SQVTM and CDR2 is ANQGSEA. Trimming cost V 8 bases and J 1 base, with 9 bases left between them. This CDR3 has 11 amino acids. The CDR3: CSYKGSYEQYF. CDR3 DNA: TGCAGCTATAAAGGGTCCTACGAGCAGTACTTC.

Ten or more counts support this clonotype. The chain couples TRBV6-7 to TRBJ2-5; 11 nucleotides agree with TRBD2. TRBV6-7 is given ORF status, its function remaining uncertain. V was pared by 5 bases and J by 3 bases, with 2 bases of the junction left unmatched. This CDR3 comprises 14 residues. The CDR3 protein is CASSGTSGKETQYF. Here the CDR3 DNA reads TGTGCCAGCAGTGGGACTAGCGGTAAAGAGACCCAGTACTTC.

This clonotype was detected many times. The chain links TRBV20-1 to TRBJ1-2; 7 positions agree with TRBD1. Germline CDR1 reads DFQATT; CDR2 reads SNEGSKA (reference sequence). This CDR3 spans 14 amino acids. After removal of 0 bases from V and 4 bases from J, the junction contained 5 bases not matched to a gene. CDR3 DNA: TGCAGTGCTAGAGACTGGGGACAGCTCTATGGCTACACCTTC. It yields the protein CSARDWGQLYGYTF.

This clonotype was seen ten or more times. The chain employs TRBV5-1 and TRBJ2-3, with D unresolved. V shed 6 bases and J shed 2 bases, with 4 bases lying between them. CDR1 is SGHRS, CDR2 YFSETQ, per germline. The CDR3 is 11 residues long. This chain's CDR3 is CASTNTDTQYF. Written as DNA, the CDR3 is TGCGCCAGCACTAACACAGATACGCAGTATTTT.

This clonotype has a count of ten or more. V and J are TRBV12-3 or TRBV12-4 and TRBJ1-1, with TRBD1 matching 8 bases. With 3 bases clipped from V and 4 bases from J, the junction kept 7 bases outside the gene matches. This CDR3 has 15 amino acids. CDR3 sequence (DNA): TGTGCCAGCAGTTTGATTGGACAGGGCACCACTGAAGCTTTCTTT. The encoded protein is CASSLIGQGTTEAFF.

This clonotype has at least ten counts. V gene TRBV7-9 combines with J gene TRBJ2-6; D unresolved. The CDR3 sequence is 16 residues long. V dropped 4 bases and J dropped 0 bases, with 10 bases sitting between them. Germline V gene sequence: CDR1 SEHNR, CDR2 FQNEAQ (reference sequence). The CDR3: CASSYYIYSGANVLTF. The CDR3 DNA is TGTGCCAGCAGCTATTACATCTACTCTGGGGCCAACGTCCTGACTTTC.

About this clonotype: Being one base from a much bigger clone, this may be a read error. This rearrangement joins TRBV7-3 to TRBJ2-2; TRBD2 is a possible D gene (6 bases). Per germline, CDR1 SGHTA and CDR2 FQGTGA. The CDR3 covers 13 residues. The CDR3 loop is CAGSPPGDEELFF. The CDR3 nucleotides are TGTGCCGGCAGCCCACCGGGGGATGAGGAGCTGTTTTTT.

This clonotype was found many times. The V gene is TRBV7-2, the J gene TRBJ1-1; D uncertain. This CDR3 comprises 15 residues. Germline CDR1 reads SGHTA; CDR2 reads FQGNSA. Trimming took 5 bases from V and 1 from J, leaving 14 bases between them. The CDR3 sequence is CASSQSAWGNTEAFF. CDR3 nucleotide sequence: TGTGCCAGCAGCCAGTCAGCGTGGGGGAACACTGAAGCTTTCTTT.

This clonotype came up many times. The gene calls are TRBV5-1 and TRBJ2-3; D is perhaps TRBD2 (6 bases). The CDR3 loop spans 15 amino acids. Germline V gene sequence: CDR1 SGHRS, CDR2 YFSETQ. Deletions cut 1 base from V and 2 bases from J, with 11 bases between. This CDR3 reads CASSLWRDDTDTQYF. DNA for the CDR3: TGCGCCAGCAGCTTGTGGCGGGACGACACAGATACGCAGTATTTT.

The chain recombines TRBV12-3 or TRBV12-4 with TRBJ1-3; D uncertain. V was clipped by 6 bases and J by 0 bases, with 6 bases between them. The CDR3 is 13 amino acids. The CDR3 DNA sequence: TGTGCCAGCAGGGTTTCCTCTGGAAACACCATATATTTT. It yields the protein CASRVSSGNTIYF.

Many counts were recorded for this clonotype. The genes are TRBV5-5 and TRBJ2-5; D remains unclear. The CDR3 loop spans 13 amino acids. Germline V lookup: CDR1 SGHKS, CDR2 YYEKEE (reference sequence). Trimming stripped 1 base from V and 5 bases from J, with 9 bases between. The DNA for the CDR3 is TGTGCCAGCAGCTTGAGTGGGTATGAGACCCAGTACTTC. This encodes CASSLSGYETQYF.

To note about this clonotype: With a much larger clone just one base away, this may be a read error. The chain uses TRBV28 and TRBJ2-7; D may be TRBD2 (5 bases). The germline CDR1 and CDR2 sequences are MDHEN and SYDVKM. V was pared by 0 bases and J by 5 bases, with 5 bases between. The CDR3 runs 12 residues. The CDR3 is CASSLWGDEQYF. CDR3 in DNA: TGTGCCAGCAGTTTATGGGGAGACGAGCAGTACTTC.

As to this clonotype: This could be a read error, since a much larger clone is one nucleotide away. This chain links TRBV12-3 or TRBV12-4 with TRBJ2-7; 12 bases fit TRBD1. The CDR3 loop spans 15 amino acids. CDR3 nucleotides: TGTGCCACCAGTCAAGCCGGGACAGGGGGCGCGATGCAGTACTTC. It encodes CATSQAGTGGAMQYF.

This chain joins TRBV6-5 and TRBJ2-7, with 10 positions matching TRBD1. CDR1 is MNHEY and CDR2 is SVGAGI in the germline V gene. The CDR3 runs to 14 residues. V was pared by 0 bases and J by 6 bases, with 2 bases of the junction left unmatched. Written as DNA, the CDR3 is TGTGCCAGCAGTTACTCGACAGGGGGCTCCGAGCAGTACTTC. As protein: CASSYSTGGSEQYF.

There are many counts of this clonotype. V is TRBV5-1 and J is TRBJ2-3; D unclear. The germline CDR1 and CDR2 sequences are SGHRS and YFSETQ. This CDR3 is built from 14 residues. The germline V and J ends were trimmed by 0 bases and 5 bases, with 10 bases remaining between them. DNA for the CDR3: TGCGCCAGCAGCTTGGTAGGGCAGAGAGATACGCAGTATTTT. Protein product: CASSLVGQRDTQYF.

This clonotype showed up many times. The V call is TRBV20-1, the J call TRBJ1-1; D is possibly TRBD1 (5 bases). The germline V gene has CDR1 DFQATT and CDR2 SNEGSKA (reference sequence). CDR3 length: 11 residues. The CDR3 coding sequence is TGCCGTCTTCAGGGTGGCACTGAAGCTTTCTTT. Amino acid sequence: CRLQGGTEAFF.